A single sample is the source of the 14 T cell receptor beta chains below, sequenced in a study of breast tumors, draining lymph nodes, adjacent tissues. Using its own MiXCR run on the multiplex PCR reads, TCRdb lists one record per CDR3 protein. The data hold some 31,000 distinct CDR3 sequences, with over 55% observed a single time. Specimen: breast tumor tissue. The receptors here all came from a female donor with breast cancer. Some clones in this sample may be carry-over from other donors' samples.

The chain recombines TRBV9 with TRBJ2-7; a weak D match, TRBD2 (7 bases). The germline gives CDR1 SGDLS, CDR2 YYNGEE. V shed 4 bases and J shed 5 bases, with 19 bases lying between them. The length of the CDR3 is 15 residues. CDR3 amino acids: CASSPEGGIDDEQYF. DNA of the CDR3: TGTGCCAGCAGCCCGGAGGGGGGGATAGACGACGAGCAGTACTTC. Combining the CDR3 with reference TRBV9 and TRBJ2-7 gives the whole variable domain DSGVTQTPKHLITATGQRVTLRCSPRSGDLSVYWYQQSLDQGLQFLIQYYNGEERAKGNILERFSAQQFPDLHSELNLSSLELGDSALYFCASSPEGGIDDEQYFGPGTRLTVT.

In its sample, this clonotype was seen a few times. This could be a read error, since a much larger clone is one nucleotide away. This sequence joins TRBV6-2 or TRBV6-3 and TRBJ2-6; no definite D call. The CDR3 is made up of 14 amino acids. Germline values: CDR1 MNHEY, CDR2 SVGEGT. V was clipped by 2 bases and J by 2 bases, with 4 bases between them. CDR3 amino acids: CASSYNTGANVLTF. DNA of the CDR3: TGTGCCAGCAGTTACAACACTGGGGCCAACGTCCTGACTTTC.

V usage is TRBV9 and J usage is TRBJ1-6; no definite D call. Germline CDR1 and CDR2: SGDLS and YYNGEE. V dropped 0 bases and J dropped 6 bases, with 10 bases sitting between them. The CDR3 loop spans 15 amino acids. The CDR3 DNA reads TGTGCCAGCAGCGTAGCCCCCACAGCTAATTCACCCCTCCACTTT. It translates to CASSVAPTANSPLHF.

Regarding this clonotype: In this CDR3 the conserved last residue, phenylalanine or tryptophan, is missing, so a read error is likely. The chain recombines TRBV13 with TRBJ2-7; D gene unclear. This CDR3 comprises 15 residues. V was shortened by 4 bases and J by 4 bases, with 17 bases between the two germline ends. Germline CDR1 PRHDT, CDR2 FYEKMQ (reference sequence). The CDR3 region is CASSSATVTRYEQYL. The CDR3 nucleotides are TGTGCCAGCAGCTCCGCGACGGTCACCCGTTACGAGCAGTACCTC.

V and J are TRBV2 and TRBJ1-4; TRBD1 might be the D (5 bases). Trimming removed 6 bases at V and 7 bases at J, with 15 bases between. The germline V gene encodes CDR1 SNHLY and CDR2 FYNNEI. The CDR3 covers 14 residues. The CDR3 sequence: CASRVQGIGEKLFF. DNA of the CDR3: TGTGCCAGCAGGGTTCAGGGTATAGGTGAAAAACTGTTTTTT.

The CDR3 sequence: CASSVIGFYGYTF. The CDR3 coding sequence is TGTGCCAGCAGTGTCATCGGATTTTATGGCTACACCTTC. V gene TRBV2 combines with J gene TRBJ1-2, with unresolved D. Trimming stripped 4 bases from V and 5 bases from J, with 11 bases between. The CDR3 totals 13 residues. Germline V gene lookup returns CDR1 SNHLY and CDR2 FYNNEI.

J is TRBJ2-7 and V is TRBV5-1; D may be TRBD2 (5 bases). The length of the CDR3 is 13 residues. Germline V CDR1 and CDR2: SGHRS, YFSETQ. Trimming removed 0 bases from V and 4 bases from J, with 8 bases in between. CDR3 region: CASSLAGSYEQYF. DNA of the CDR3: TGCGCCAGCAGCTTGGCGGGGTCTTACGAGCAGTACTTC.

This clonotype was seen a single time. The chain links TRBV11-2 to TRBJ1-6; weak D call: TRBD1 (6 bases). This CDR3 contains 15 residues. Trimming removed 5 bases from V and 8 bases from J, with 16 bases in between. CDR1 and CDR2 from the germline V gene are SGHAT and FQNNGV. CDR3 bases: TGTGCCAGCAGCAACAATCGGGGGGGCGATTCACCCCTCCACTTT. This gives the protein CASSNNRGGDSPLHF. Combining the CDR3 with reference TRBV11-2 and TRBJ1-6 gives the whole variable domain EAGVAQSPRYKIIEKRQSVAFWCNPISGHATLYWYQQILGQGPKLLIQFQNNGVVDDSQLPKDRFSAERLKGVDSTLKIQPAKLEDSAVYLCASSNNRGGDSPLHFGNGTRLTVT.

The rearrangement joins TRBV5-1 to TRBJ2-1; 9 bases fit TRBD2. V shed 4 bases and J 6 bases; nucleotides not matched to a gene: 5. Germline V lookup: CDR1 SGHRS, CDR2 YFSETQ. The CDR3 contains 14 residues. This CDR3 is CASSRLAGSNEQFF. The CDR3, as DNA: TGCGCCAGCAGCAGGCTAGCGGGGAGCAATGAGCAGTTCTTC.

This clonotype was seen a handful of times. V and J are TRBV29-1 and TRBJ2-3; TRBD1 matches at 8 bases. The CDR3 covers 14 residues. V gave up 8 bases and J gave up 2 bases; unmatched junction bases: 9. The germline CDR1 and CDR2 sequences are SQVTM and ANQGSEA. The CDR3 sequence: CSTRAGGSTDTQYF. CDR3 DNA sequence: TGCAGCACCCGGGCAGGGGGCTCCACAGATACGCAGTATTTT.

This clonotype showed up many times. The chain recombines TRBV6-2 or TRBV6-3 with TRBJ2-1, with D possibly matching TRBD1 (6 bases). V was shortened by 4 bases and J by 7 bases, with 20 bases between the two germline ends. The CDR3 length is 16 residues. Per germline, CDR1 MNHEY and CDR2 SVGEGT. As DNA, the CDR3 is TGTGCCAGCAGTTCCCACAGGGTGACTGTGAAGAATGAGCAGTTCTTC. Encoded protein: CASSSHRVTVKNEQFF.

This clonotype was counted at least ten times. V is TRBV20-1 and J is TRBJ1-4; D ambiguous. Germline V CDR1 and CDR2: DFQATT, SNEGSKA (reference sequence). V was cut by 0 bases and J by 7 bases, with 6 bases left in between. The CDR3 loop spans 12 amino acids. The CDR3: CSARDETEKLFF. The DNA of the CDR3 is TGCAGTGCTAGAGATGAAACTGAAAAACTGTTTTTT.

About this clonotype: Its ends do not fully match the called genes, so a read error is possible. The chain is built from TRBV25-1 and TRBJ1-5; D remains unclear. Germline V gives CDR1 MGHDK, CDR2 SYGVNS. CDR3 size: 14 residues. CDR3 sequence reads: CASSEDLEGQPQHF. The CDR3 nucleotides read TGTGCCAGCAGTGAAGATCTAGAGGGCCAGCCTCAGCATTTT.

The chain recombines TRBV5-1 with TRBJ2-7, with 9 bases that match TRBD1. Per the germline V gene, CDR1 is SGHRS and CDR2 is YFSETQ. Germline trimming cut 0 bases from V and 1 base from J; bases unmatched to any gene: 2. CDR3 length: 15 residues. CDR3 bases: TGCGCCAGCAGCTTGGTGACAGGGGGTTCCTACGAGCAGTACTTC. Amino acids: CASSLVTGGSYEQYF.